This T cell receptor beta chain was identified during a study of early T cells in non-severe SARS-CoV-2 infection. Study findings and constraints: The study's VDJdb matching favored anti-spike CD8 responses and missed private and CD4 specificities.

Individual cDNA molecules received unique molecular identifiers. In TCRdb, the 5' RACE reads were re-called with MiXCR into one record per CDR3 protein. This table has about 86,000 distinct CDR3 sequences, under 15% appearing once. The CDR3 has 16 amino acids. Per the germline V gene, CDR1 is MDHEN and CDR2 is SYDVKM. V was shortened by 5 bases and J by 2 bases, with 18 bases between the two germline ends. This clonotype has at least ten counts. Its antigen is unknown. Sample: whole blood. The chain couples TRBV28 to TRBJ2-5; D possibly corresponds to TRBD2 (6 bases). The source of this sequence is an adult who was a healthcare worker with PCR-confirmed SARS-CoV-2 infection or an uninfected control (not recorded which). The CDR3, as DNA: TGTGCCAGCAGTCTTGGGACTCCGGCCTTACAAGAGACCCAGTACTTC. It specifies CASSLGTPALQETQYF. The full variable domain, in which reference TRBV28 and TRBJ2-5 provide the parts outside the CDR3, is DVKVTQSSRYLVKRTGEKVFLECVQDMDHENMFWYRQDPGLGLRLIYFSYDVKMKEKGDIPEGYSVSREKKERFSLILESASTNQTSMYLCASSLGTPALQETQYFGPGTRLLVL.